This T cell receptor (beta chain) stems from a study of blood T cells in healthy people across ages. This clonotype was observed a few times. Through a sample-barcoded 5' primer and a J-beta primer mix, a second PCR was run for roughly 7 to 12 cycles. TCRdb processed the 5' RACE reads anew with MiXCR; each CDR3 protein has one entry. The sample comprises 850,000 to 1,100,000 distinct CDR3 sequences, more than 30% of which are singletons, and approximately 14% rests with the top ten. Germline assignment: CDR1 MGHRA and CDR2 YSYEKL. Trimming removed 2 bases from V and 6 bases from J; junction bases left unmatched: 9. This CDR3 is 15 amino acids long.

The V call is TRBV4-1, the J call TRBJ1-2, with 7 bases identical to TRBD1. The sample taken for sequencing was blood. This receptor was taken from a man aged 18 to 29 in good health. Here the CDR3 reads CASSQLRSGQDGYTF. Written as DNA, the CDR3 is TGCGCCAGCAGCCAACTTAGATCAGGACAGGATGGCTACACCTTC.